This TCR delta chain is from a study of γδ T cells in repeated Plasmodium falciparum infection. Study-level background: Four controlled malaria infections with P. falciparum NF54 spanned around 660 days. Timepoints: baseline, immediately before selected infections, and 21 days after every infection.

TRG and TRD sequences were obtained from every sorted gammadelta sample. TCRdb re-called the multiplex PCR reads via CATT. This sample carries roughly 90,000 delta-chain clones, about 1.5% of them seen once, and the ten largest clones take under 9.5%. This CDR3 spans 14 amino acids. CDR1 is TVYSNPD, CDR2 GDNSRS, per germline (reference sequence). The V segment lost 4 bases and the J segment 0 bases; nucleotides outside the gene matches: 7. Concerning this clone: TCRdb attributes to this sequence the protein of a much larger clone, which differs from the DNA translation at residue 9; a read error is likely, and the protein displayed is translated from the DNA.

Bulk repertoires came from Vgamma9/Vdelta2+ or Vdelta2-negative gammadelta T cells flow-sorted from PBMC. The source of this sequence is a pool of human donors (malaria-infected and uninfected, not separated). Sequencing was performed on gamma-delta T cells from blood. This sequence joins TRDV3 and TRDJ1, with 8 bases lining up with TRDD3. The J gene is absent in TCRdb and was assigned here via DNA matching to germline. The CDR3 sequence: CASFRGINTDKLIF. The DNA for the CDR3 is TGTGCCTCTTTTAGGGGGATAAACACCGATAAACTCATCTTT.